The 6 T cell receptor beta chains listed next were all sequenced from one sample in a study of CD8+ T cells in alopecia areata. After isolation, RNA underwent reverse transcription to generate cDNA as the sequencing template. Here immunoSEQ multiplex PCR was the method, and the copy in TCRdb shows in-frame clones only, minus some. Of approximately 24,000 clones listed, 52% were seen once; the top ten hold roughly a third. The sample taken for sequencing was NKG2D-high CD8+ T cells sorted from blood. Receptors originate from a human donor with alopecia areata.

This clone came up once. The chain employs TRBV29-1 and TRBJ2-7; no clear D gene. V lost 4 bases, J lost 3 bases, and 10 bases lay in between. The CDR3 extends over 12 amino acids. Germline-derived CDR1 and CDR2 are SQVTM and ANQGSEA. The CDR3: CSVGATHYEQYF. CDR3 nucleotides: TGCAGCGTTGGTGCCACCCACTACGAGCAGTACTTC.

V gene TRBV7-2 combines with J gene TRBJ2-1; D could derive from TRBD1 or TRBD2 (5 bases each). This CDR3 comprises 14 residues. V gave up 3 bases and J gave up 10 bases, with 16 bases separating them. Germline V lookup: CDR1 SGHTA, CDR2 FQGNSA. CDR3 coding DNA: TGTGCCAGCAGCTTGGGGGTAGCTTCGGGGGAGCAGTTCTTC. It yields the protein CASSLGVASGEQFF.

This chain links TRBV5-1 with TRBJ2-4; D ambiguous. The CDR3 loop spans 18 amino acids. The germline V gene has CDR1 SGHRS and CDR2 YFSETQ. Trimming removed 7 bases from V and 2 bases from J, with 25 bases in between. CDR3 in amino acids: CASPTAGFGFESKNIQYF. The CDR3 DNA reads TGCGCCAGCCCCACGGCCGGGTTTGGGTTTGAGTCCAAAAACATTCAGTACTTC.

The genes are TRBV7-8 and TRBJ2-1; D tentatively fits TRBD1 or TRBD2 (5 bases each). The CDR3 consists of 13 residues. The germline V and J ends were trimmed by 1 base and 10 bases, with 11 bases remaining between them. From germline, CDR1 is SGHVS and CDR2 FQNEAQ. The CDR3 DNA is TGTGCCAGCAGCTTAGGGGGGATTTGGGAGCAGTTCTTC. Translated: CASSLGGIWEQFF.

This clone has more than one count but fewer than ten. The CDR3 loop is CASSLANSWESNQPQHF. The CDR3 DNA reads as TGTGCCAGCAGCTTAGCGAATTCTTGGGAGAGCAATCAGCCCCAGCATTTT. This sequence joins TRBV7-9 and TRBJ1-5; D not certain. Germline-derived CDR1 and CDR2 are SEHNR and FQNEAQ (reference sequence). The CDR3 consists of 17 residues. The V end was cut by 0 bases, the J end by 1 base, with 13 bases between. The full variable domain, completed using reference TRBV7-9 and TRBJ1-5, is DTGVSQNPRHKITKRGQNVTFRCDPISEHNRLYWYRQTLGQGPEFLTYFQNEAQLEKSRLLSDRFSAERPKGSFSTLEIQRTEQGDSAMYLCASSLANSWESNQPQHFGDGTRLSIL.

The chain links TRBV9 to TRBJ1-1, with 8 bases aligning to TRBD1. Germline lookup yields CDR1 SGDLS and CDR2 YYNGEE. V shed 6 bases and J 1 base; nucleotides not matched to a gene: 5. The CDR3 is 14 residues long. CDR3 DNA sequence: TGTGCCAGCACCTTGACAGGGGAGAACACTGAAGCTTTCTTT. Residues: CASTLTGENTEAFF.